The 7 T cell receptor beta chains below all came from one sample that was sequenced in a study of shared clonotypes between healthy human individuals. Sequencing used immunoSEQ multiplex PCR; TCRdb keeps in-frame clones, though not all of them. The profile shows more than 400,000 clones, 81% of them singletons. Specimen: PBMCs. The receptors originated from a woman in her thirties or forties in good health. Some clones in this sample may be carry-over from other donors' samples.

This clone was counted a single time. At the DNA level, this CDR3 is encoded by other sequences in the same sample as well. The rearrangement uses TRBV10-3 and TRBJ2-3; D is undetermined. The CDR3 is 12 residues long. Trimming left V 4 bases short and J 0 bases short, with 2 bases between. Per germline, CDR1 ENHRY and CDR2 SYGVKD. DNA of the CDR3: TGTGCCATCAGTGGGAGCACAGATACGCAGTATTTT. It specifies CAISGSTDTQYF.

This clone appeared a single time. The same CDR3 can be traced to other DNA sequences in this sample. J is TRBJ2-1 and V is TRBV14, with D unresolved. Trimming removed 3 bases from V and 4 bases from J, with 7 bases in between. CDR1 and CDR2 (germline): SGHDN, FVKESK. This CDR3 has 13 residues. CDR3: CASSQGSYNEQFF. The CDR3 nucleotides read TGTGCCAGCAGCCAGGGATCGTACAATGAGCAGTTCTTC.

The rearrangement uses TRBV29-1 and TRBJ2-3; 8 bases agree with TRBD1. The CDR3 sequence is 15 residues long. CDR1 is SQVTM and CDR2 is ANQGSEA in the germline V gene. The V gene end was trimmed by 7 bases and the J gene end by 1 base; junction bases not matched to a gene: 10. The CDR3 bases are TGCAGCGGATCTAGGGACAGGACCCGCACAGATACGCAGTATTTT. As protein: CSGSRDRTRTDTQYF.

This clone was observed a handful of times. The J gene is TRBJ1-4, the V gene TRBV7-8; D is perhaps TRBD1 (6 bases). With 4 bases removed from V and 0 bases from J, the gap between germline ends came to 9 bases. Germline lookup yields CDR1 SGHVS and CDR2 FQNEAQ. The CDR3 length is 15 residues. The CDR3 protein is CASSSQGTTNEKLFF. CDR3 DNA: TGTGCCAGCAGCTCACAGGGCACAACTAATGAAAAACTGTTTTTT.

The chain combines TRBV30 with TRBJ1-1; TRBD1 matches 8 bases. Trimming cost V 2 bases and J 1 base; bases outside gene matches: 9. The length of the CDR3 is 16 residues. Per the germline V gene, CDR1 is GTSNPN and CDR2 is SVGIG (reference sequence). CDR3 in amino acids: CAWSFTGGPTNTEAFF. Written as DNA, the CDR3 is TGTGCCTGGAGTTTTACAGGGGGACCCACGAACACTGAAGCTTTCTTT. The variable domain in full, with the rest retrieved from reference TRBV30 and TRBJ1-1, is SQTIHQWPATLVQPVGSPLSLECTVEGTSNPNLYWYRQAAGRGLQLLFYSVGIGQISSEVPQNLSASRPQDRQFILSSKKLLLSDSGFYLCAWSFTGGPTNTEAFFGQGTRLTVV.

Remarks on this clone: Since a much larger clone is just one base distant, this may be a read error. This same CDR3 is encoded by further DNA sequences in the sample. The chain has TRBV7-2 and TRBJ2-3; 12 bases line up with TRBD2. Germline CDR1 and CDR2: SGHTA and FQGNSA. This CDR3 region has 17 residues. CDR3 nucleotides: TGCGCCAGCAGCAGAATTTCTAGCGGGAGGGCCGCAGATACGCAGTATTTT. This sequence encodes CASSRISSGRAADTQYF.

This clone was seen once. The chain links TRBV27 to TRBJ2-7; 10 bases map to TRBD2. CDR3 length: 15 residues. Per the germline V gene, CDR1 is MNHEY and CDR2 is SMNVEV (reference sequence). The V segment lost 9 bases and the J segment 0 bases; nucleotides outside the gene matches: 8. This CDR3 is CASKLAGPSSYEQYF. As DNA, the CDR3 is TGTGCCAGTAAACTAGCGGGGCCCAGCTCCTACGAGCAGTACTTC.